The 8 T cell receptor beta chains given below trace back to one sample, sequenced in a study of identical twins. TCRdb used MiXCR to reprocess the 5' RACE reads, holding one entry per CDR3 protein. The table includes hundreds of thousands of distinct CDR3 sequences, roughly 7% detected once. The same specimen was also included in a second study, on yellow fever vaccine responses in identical twins.

The sequenced material came from memory (CD45RO+) T cells sorted from blood. The receptor set was obtained from a woman between 18 and 29 years old in good health.

This chain uses TRBV15 with TRBJ2-1, with D perhaps TRBD1 (5 bases). Looked up from germline, CDR1 is LNHNV and CDR2 is YYDKDF (reference sequence). The CDR3 is made up of 15 amino acids. Trimming took off 1 base at V and 4 bases at J, with 11 bases between the two ends. The CDR3 DNA reads as TGTGCCACCAGCAGAGGCGACAGTCTGTACAATGAGCAGTTCTTC. This gives the protein CATSRGDSLYNEQFF.

This clonotype was seen repeatedly, ten times or more. The chain carries TRBV2 and TRBJ2-3, with no clear D. The CDR3 extends over 12 amino acids. Looked up from germline, CDR1 is SNHLY and CDR2 is FYNNEI. V was pared by 2 bases and J by 4 bases, with 4 bases between. CDR3 sequence (DNA): TGTGCCAGCAGTGAATCCTCAGATACGCAGTATTTT. This gives the protein CASSESSDTQYF. Full variable domain (outside the CDR3, taken from reference TRBV2 and TRBJ2-3): EPEVTQTPSHQVTQMGQEVILRCVPISNHLYFYWYRQILGQKVEFLVSFYNNEISEKSEIFDDQFSVERPDGSNFTLKIRSTKLEDSAMYFCASSESSDTQYFGPGTRLTVL.

This clonotype was observed many times. This chain uses TRBV12-3 or TRBV12-4 with TRBJ1-3, with a possible D match to TRBD1 (6 bases). V was trimmed by 5 bases and J by 0 bases, leaving 11 bases between them. The CDR3 spans 15 residues. Here the CDR3 DNA reads TGTGCCAGCAGTATGGGACACCTCTCTGGAAACACCATATATTTT. Its translation: CASSMGHLSGNTIYF.

This clonotype has ten or more counts. The rearrangement joins TRBV2 to TRBJ2-1; D is ambiguous. Germline-derived CDR1 and CDR2 are SNHLY and FYNNEI. The CDR3 spans 14 residues. The germline V and J ends were trimmed by 2 bases and 6 bases, with 11 bases remaining between them. The CDR3 loop reads CASSELLTANEQFF. The CDR3 DNA sequence: TGTGCCAGCAGTGAACTTCTGACGGCCAATGAGCAGTTCTTC.

This clonotype was recorded many times. The DNA for the CDR3 is TGCAGCGCCCAGCCGGGACAGGGTTTCACCGGGGAGCTGTTTTTT. Its protein is CSAQPGQGFTGELFF. The genes are TRBV29-1 and TRBJ2-2; 9 positions match TRBD1. The CDR3 length is 15 residues. The V segment lost 7 bases and the J segment 4 bases; nucleotides outside the gene matches: 10. CDR1 is SQVTM and CDR2 is ANQGSEA in the germline V gene.

J is TRBJ2-7 and V is TRBV6-1; D is perhaps TRBD2 (7 bases). Germline CDR1 MNHNS, CDR2 SASEGT. The CDR3 spans 14 residues. V was shortened by 0 bases and J by 6 bases, with 12 bases between the two germline ends. The CDR3 DNA sequence: TGTGCCAGCAGTGAAGCGGGGGGGCGCGGCGAGCAGTACTTC. Residues: CASSEAGGRGEQYF.

The CDR3 DNA sequence: TGTGCCAGCAGCCGCCCCAGGGGAGCCATATATTTT. Protein product: CASSRPRGAIYF. V gene TRBV3-1 combines with J gene TRBJ1-3, with a tentative D call TRBD1 (6 bases). The V gene's germline CDR1 is LGHDT and CDR2 YNNKEL (reference sequence). This CDR3 is 12 amino acids long. Trimming shortened V by 4 bases and J by 11 bases, and 12 bases separated the two germline ends.

This chain joins TRBV7-9 and TRBJ2-7; 8 bases are shared with TRBD2. The V gene end was trimmed by 1 base and the J gene end by 7 bases; junction bases not matched to a gene: 9. Germline V gene data show CDR1 as SEHNR and CDR2 as FQNEAQ (reference sequence). The CDR3 totals 15 residues. The CDR3 DNA reads as TGTGCCAGCAGCTTAGGCACCGGACTAGCTCGAGAGCAGTACTTC. This sequence encodes CASSLGTGLAREQYF.